This TCR beta chain was recovered during a study of identical twins. Notes on the study in general: Out-of-frame beta chain sequences displayed weaker excess sharing between twins. Out-of-frame alpha sequences that twins shared showed excess low generation probability.

Germline V gene data show CDR1 as MNHEY and CDR2 as SVGAGI. Deletions cut 2 bases from V and 6 bases from J, with 15 bases between. The length of the CDR3 is 15 residues. Addition of a universal primer site occurred through template switching, and cDNA carried unique molecular identifiers. TCRdb re-called the 5' RACE reads with MiXCR, one entry per CDR3 protein. In the table there are just under 550,000 distinct CDR3 sequences, 12% to 15% of which are singletons. In its sample, this clonotype was seen a few times. The target antigen is unknown. This sample also appeared in a second study, on yellow fever vaccine responses in identical twins. That source adds: Each twin's T cell response to the vaccine was reported to look partly convergent and partly personalized.

V and J are TRBV6-5 and TRBJ2-3, with D perhaps TRBD1 (5 bases). The TCR sequence derives from a woman between 18 and 29 years old in good health. The specimen was CD4+ T cells sorted from blood. CDR3: CASSYTGTSTDTQYF. The CDR3 DNA follows: TGTGCCAGCAGTTACACAGGAACCTCTACTGATACGCAGTATTTT.